This entry features one TCR beta chain sequence. Relative to the germline gene, one junction end is altered; a read error may explain this. Sequencing was done on patients that had shown CD8+CD57+ cell expansion by flow cytometry. A severe acquired aplastic anemia diagnosis applied to all patients. At the time of blood sampling, patients had not yet received any therapy. Per germline, CDR1 SGHKS and CDR2 YYEKEE (reference sequence). This CDR3 contains 13 residues. It was genomic DNA that served as the template for profiling TCR beta VDJ and CDR3. From the reads, TCRdb called clonotypes with MiXCR, one entry per CDR3 protein. Of 250,000 to 350,000 distinct CDR3 sequences listed, 56% were seen once; the top ten hold around 1.2%. This specimen comes from a study of CD8+CD57+ T cells in acquired aplastic anemia.

The source material was sorted CD4+, CD8+, or CD8+CD57+ T cells (not recorded which) from PBMCs. The source is a human donor with aplastic anemia. The chain has TRBV5-5 and TRBJ1-1, with D possibly being TRBD1 (5 bases). CDR3 sequence: CASSFAGLVEALF. The CDR3 bases are TGCGCCAGCAGCTTTGCGGGACTAGTTGAAGCTCTCTTT.